The entry below describes one T cell receptor (beta chain). Clones were read by immunoSEQ multiplex PCR, and TCRdb kept only the in-frame ones, dropping some. The sample shows tens of thousands of clones, roughly 90% of them seen only once. These data belong to a study of graft-versus-host responses after intestinal transplantation. Study as a whole: Anti-thymocyte globulin induction was given to all recipients, followed by tacrolimus and steroids for around three years.

This CDR3 has 15 amino acids. V shed 1 base and J shed 8 bases, with 16 bases lying between them. From germline, CDR1 is SGHRS and CDR2 YFSETQ. The specimen was PBMCs, collected 26 days after transplant. V usage is TRBV5-1 and J usage is TRBJ2-1; D perhaps matches TRBD2 (5 bases). This sequence originates from a human patient who received an intestinal transplant, so some T cells may come from the graft donor. CDR3 in DNA: TGCGCCAGCAGCTTGCGAGGGAGAACGGTCGATGAGCAGTTCTTC. It yields the protein CASSLRGRTVDEQFF.